The T cell receptor (beta chain) under discussion was sequenced for a study of shared clonotypes between healthy human individuals. Method: immunoSEQ multiplex PCR; TCRdb's copy keeps in-frame clones and lacks some. Seen here are over 950,000 clones, roughly 80% observed once, and the top ten hold 0.85% to 1%. The junction had 4 bases not matched to a gene; V was cut back by 0 bases and J by 0 bases. CDR1 is SEHNR, CDR2 FQNEAQ, per germline (reference sequence). This CDR3 spans 17 amino acids. This clone was found once. This rearrangement joins TRBV7-9 to TRBJ2-7, with 11 bases aligning to TRBD2. This clonotype was obtained from a man aged 18-30 years in good health. Some clones in this sample may be carry-over from other donors' samples. Sequences were obtained from memory CD4+ T cells from PBMCs. Subset defined: CD45RA-negative fraction. The CDR3 sequence is CASSLAKTSGTSYEQYF. The CDR3 coding sequence is TGTGCCAGCAGCTTAGCTAAGACTAGCGGGACCTCCTACGAGCAGTACTTC.